Following are 7 T cell receptor beta chains from one sample sequenced in a study of T cell responses to AZD1222 COVID-19 vaccine. Method: immunoSEQ multiplex PCR; TCRdb's copy keeps in-frame clones and lacks some. The sample has roughly 150,000 clones; approximately 91% are singletons. Sequenced material: peripheral blood, taken 28 days after the second AZD1222 dose. The receptors derive from an adult who received the AZD1222 COVID-19 vaccine.

The V call is TRBV4-2, the J call TRBJ2-1, with D tentatively TRBD2 (7 bases). V lost 7 bases to trimming and J lost 4 bases, with 17 bases between them. CDR1 LGHNA and CDR2 YNFKEQ come from the germline V gene. The CDR3 runs 15 residues. CDR3 in DNA: TGTGCCAGCACAGAGGGGGAGGGGACGTACAATGAGCAGTTCTTC. Translation gives CASTEGEGTYNEQFF.

This chain uses TRBV29-1 with TRBJ2-1, with D tentatively TRBD1 (5 bases). Germline assignment: CDR1 SQVTM and CDR2 ANQGSEA. The CDR3 totals 14 residues. The CDR3 region is CREQAPSYPNEQFF. CDR3 bases: TGCAGGGAACAGGCACCATCTTATCCCAATGAGCAGTTCTTC.

This rearrangement joins TRBV28 to TRBJ1-1, with TRBD1 as a possible D gene (5 bases). Trimming pared 5 bases from V and 6 bases from J, leaving 13 bases between. CDR1 and CDR2 from the germline V gene are MDHEN and SYDVKM. The CDR3 is 13 residues long. In DNA form, the CDR3 reads TGTGCCAGCAGTATCGAACAGGATCCTGAAGCTTTCTTT. Protein product: CASSIEQDPEAFF. Variable domain in full (rest from reference TRBV28 and TRBJ1-1): DVKVTQSSRYLVKRTGEKVFLECVQDMDHENMFWYRQDPGLGLRLIYFSYDVKMKEKGDIPEGYSVSREKKERFSLILESASTNQTSMYLCASSIEQDPEAFFGQGTRLTVV.

This sequence joins TRBV6-5 and TRBJ1-3; TRBD1 matches at 8 bases. V was pared by 6 bases and J by 0 bases, with 4 bases of the junction left unmatched. The CDR3 consists of 15 residues. CDR1 and CDR2 (germline): MNHEY, SVGAGI. The CDR3 nucleotides are TGTGCCAGCAGATTCACAGGGGGCTCTGGAAACACCATATATTTT. Amino acid sequence: CASRFTGGSGNTIYF.

V gene TRBV27 combines with J gene TRBJ2-2; 10 nucleotides agree with TRBD1. The trim removed 6 bases at V and 5 bases at J, leaving 6 bases unmatched. Per germline, CDR1 MNHEY and CDR2 SMNVEV (reference sequence). CDR3 length equals 15 residues. The CDR3 DNA is TGTGCCAGCAGCCCCCGGACAGGGGGGACCGGGGAGCTGTTTTTT. Residues: CASSPRTGGTGELFF.

The rearrangement uses TRBV4-2 and TRBJ1-5, with TRBD1 as a possible D gene (5 bases). Germline V lookup: CDR1 LGHNA, CDR2 YNFKEQ. The CDR3 contains 17 residues. With 2 bases removed from V and 1 base from J, the gap between germline ends came to 15 bases. The CDR3 loop is CASSQTGPDGSNQPQHF. The CDR3, as DNA: TGTGCCAGCAGCCAAACGGGACCCGACGGGAGCAATCAGCCCCAGCATTTT.

As to this clone: The junction shows a germline mismatch at one end, possibly a read error. This chain connects TRBV4-1 to TRBJ2-4; TRBD2 aligns across 10 bases. The CDR3 is made up of 13 amino acids. The V gene's germline CDR1 is MGHRA and CDR2 YSYEKL. Here the CDR3 DNA reads TGCGCCAGCAGCCAAGGCTCTAGCGGGAGTAGGAGCTTC. This sequence encodes CASSQGSSGSRSF.